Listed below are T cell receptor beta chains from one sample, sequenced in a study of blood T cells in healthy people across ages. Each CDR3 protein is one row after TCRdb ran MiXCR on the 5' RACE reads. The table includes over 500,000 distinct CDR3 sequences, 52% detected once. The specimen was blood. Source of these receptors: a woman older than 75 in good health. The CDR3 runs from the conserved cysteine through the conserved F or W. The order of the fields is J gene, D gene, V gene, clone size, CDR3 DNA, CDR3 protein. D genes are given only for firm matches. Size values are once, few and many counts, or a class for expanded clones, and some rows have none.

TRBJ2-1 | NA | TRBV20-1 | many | TGCAGTGCTAGGATGGGACCTTTATACAATGAGCAGTTCTTC | CSARMGPLYNEQFF
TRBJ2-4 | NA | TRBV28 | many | TGTGCCAGCAGCCCCGGCGCCCTAGCCAAAAACATTCAGTACTTC | CASSPGALAKNIQYF
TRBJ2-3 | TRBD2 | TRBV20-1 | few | TGCAGTGCTACCCGGGAGGACACAGATACGCAGTATTTT | CSATREDTDTQYF
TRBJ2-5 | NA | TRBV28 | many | TGTGCCACATATTATCTTGGGCAGACCCAGTACTTC | CATYYLGQTQYF
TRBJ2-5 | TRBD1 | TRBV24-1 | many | TGTGCCACCAGTGCTCCTGAGACAGGGCGGGAGACCCAGTACTTC | CATSAPETGRETQYF
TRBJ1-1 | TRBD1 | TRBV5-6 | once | TGTGCCAGCAGCTTGGGCGGGGACAGGCCTATGAACACTGAAGCTTTCTTT | CASSLGGDRPMNTEAFF
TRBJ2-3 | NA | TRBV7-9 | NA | TGTGCCACCTATCTAATGGGGGGACCGTATTTT | CATYLMGGPYF
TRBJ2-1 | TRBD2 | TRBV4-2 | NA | TGTGCCAGCAGCCAAGAACTCCCCTCGAGCGGGGGTTACAATGAGCAGTTCTTC | CASSQELPSSGGYNEQFF
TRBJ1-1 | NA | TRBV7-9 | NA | TGTGCCAGCAGCTGGGGACGGGACACTGAAGCTTTCTTT | CASSWGRDTEAFF
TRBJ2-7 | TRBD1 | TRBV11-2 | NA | TGTGCCAGCAGCTTGACCGCCGGGACAGAGTACGAGCAGTACTTC | CASSLTAGTEYEQYF
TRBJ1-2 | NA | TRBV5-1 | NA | TGCGCCAGCAGCTTGTCGGCTCGAGCTAACTATGGCTACACCTTC | CASSLSARANYGYTF
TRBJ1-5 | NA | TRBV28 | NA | TGTGCCAGCAGGAGACAGAGGACCGCAGGGCATCAGCCCCAGCATTTT | CASRRQRTAGHQPQHF
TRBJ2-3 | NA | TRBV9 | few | TGTGCCAGCAGCGTCCGGGCGGAGTCTGCAGATACGCAGTATTTT | CASSVRAESADTQYF
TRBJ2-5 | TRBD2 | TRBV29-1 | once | TGCAGCGTTGATTTACCGGGACTAGCGGGGCCCCAGGGTGAGACCCAGTACTTC | CSVDLPGLAGPQGETQYF
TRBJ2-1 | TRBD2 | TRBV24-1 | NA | TGTGCCACCTCGAGAGGGACTAGCAGTGAGCAGTTCTTC | CATSRGTSSEQFF
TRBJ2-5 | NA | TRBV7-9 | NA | TGTGCCAGCAGCACTCCCCTTGGGAGGCAAGAGACCCAGTACTTC | CASSTPLGRQETQYF
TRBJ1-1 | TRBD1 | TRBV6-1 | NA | TGTGCCAGCAGGGGACAGGTTTCGAACACTGAAGCTTTCTTT | CASRGQVSNTEAFF
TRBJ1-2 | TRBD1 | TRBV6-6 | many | TGTGCCAGCAGTCGGACGACCGGGACAGCTTATCGCTACACCTTC | CASSRTTGTAYRYTF
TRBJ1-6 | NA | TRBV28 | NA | TGTGCCAGCAGTGTCGTGGGGGAGGAATCACCCCTCCACTTT | CASSVVGEESPLHF
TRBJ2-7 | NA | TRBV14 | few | TGTGCCAGCAGCCAGGATTTGTCTCCAGGGTACTCCTACGAGCAGTACTTC | CASSQDLSPGYSYEQYF
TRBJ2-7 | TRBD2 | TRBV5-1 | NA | TGCGCCAGCAGCATCCCGGGACTAGCGTCTAATGAGCAGTACTTC | CASSIPGLASNEQYF
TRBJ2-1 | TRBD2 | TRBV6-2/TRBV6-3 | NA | TGTGCCATCATGGGACTAGCGAGCTACAATGAGCAGTTCTTC | CAIMGLASYNEQFF
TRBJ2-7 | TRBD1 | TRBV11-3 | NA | TGTGCCAGCAGCCTACAGGGGGCCGCCTACAATGAGCAGTACTTC | CASSLQGAAYNEQYF
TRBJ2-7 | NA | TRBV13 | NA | TGTGCCAGCAGCGAGGGGGGATTCTACGAGCAGTACTTC | CASSEGGFYEQYF
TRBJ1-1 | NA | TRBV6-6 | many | TGTGCCAGCAGTATCCCCCCTATGAACACTGAAGCTTTCTTT | CASSIPPMNTEAFF
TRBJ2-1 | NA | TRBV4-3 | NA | TGCGCCAGCAGCCAAGAGGGGCAGGGGTCGTGGGAGACCCAGTTCTTC | CASSQEGQGSWETQFF
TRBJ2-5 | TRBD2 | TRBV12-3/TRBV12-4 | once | TGTGCCAGTAGCGTGGGGGCGGGAGGGCCGGATGAGCAGTACTTC | CASSVGAGGPDEQYF
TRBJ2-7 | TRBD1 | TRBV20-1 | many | TGCAGTGCTATGGACAGGTCCTACGAGCAGTACTTC | CSAMDRSYEQYF
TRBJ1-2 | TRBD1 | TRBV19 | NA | TGTGTCAGTAGATCTCCGGGACAGACTTTCCATGGCTACACCTTC | CVSRSPGQTFHGYTF
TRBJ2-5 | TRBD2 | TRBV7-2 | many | TGTGCCAGCAGCCCCTCGTACGGGGGGCAAGAGACCCAGTACTTC | CASSPSYGGQETQYF
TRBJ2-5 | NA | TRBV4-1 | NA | TGCGCCAGCAGCCAAGATCGAATCATGAGCGGTGATCAAGAGACCCAGTACTTC | CASSQDRIMSGDQETQYF
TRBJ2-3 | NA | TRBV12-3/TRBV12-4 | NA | TGTGCCAGCAGTTTTGATTCCCAGGGGTCAGATACGCAGTATTTT | CASSFDSQGSDTQYF
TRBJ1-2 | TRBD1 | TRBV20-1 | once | TGCAGTGCTAAAATCCCCGGGACAGTAGATGGCTACACCTTC | CSAKIPGTVDGYTF
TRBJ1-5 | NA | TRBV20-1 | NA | TGCAGTGCTTCCCGGGGTCAGCCCCAGCATTTT | CSASRGQPQHF
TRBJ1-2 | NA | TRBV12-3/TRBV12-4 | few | TGTGCCAGCAGTCCAAAACTAGGGGATGGCTACACCTTC | CASSPKLGDGYTF
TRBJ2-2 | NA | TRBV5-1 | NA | TGCGCCAGCAGCTTGGATCCGCCAGGCCGGCGGGAGCTGTTTTTT | CASSLDPPGRRELFF
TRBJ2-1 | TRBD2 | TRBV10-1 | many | TGCGCCAGCAGTGAGGAATCGGGAGGAGGAGGGAATGAGCAGTTCTTC | CASSEESGGGGNEQFF
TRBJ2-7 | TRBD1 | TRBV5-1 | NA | TGCGCCAGCAGCTTAGAGGGGGCGAGGTACGAGCAGTACTTC | CASSLEGARYEQYF
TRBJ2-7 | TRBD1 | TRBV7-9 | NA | TGTGCCAGCAGAGTGGGACAGAGCTCCTACAATGAGCAGTACTTC | CASRVGQSSYNEQYF
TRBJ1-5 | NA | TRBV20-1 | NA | TGCAGTGCTACCGCCAGAAACAATCAGCCCCAGCATTTT | CSATARNNQPQHF
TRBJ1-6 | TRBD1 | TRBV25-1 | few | TGTGCCAGCAGTGCCCGGGACAGATATAATTCACCCCTCCACTTT | CASSARDRYNSPLHF
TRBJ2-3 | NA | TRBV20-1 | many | TGCAGTGCTAGAGTACGAGGGAGAGGCCCAGATACGCAGTATTTT | CSARVRGRGPDTQYF
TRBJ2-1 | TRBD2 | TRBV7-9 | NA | TGTGCCAGCAGCTTAGTAGTCCATTTTAGCGGGGCTGAATCCTACAATGAGCAGTTCTTC | CASSLVVHFSGAESYNEQFF
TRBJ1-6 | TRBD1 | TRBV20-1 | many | TGCAGTGCCCAGTCGACAGGGGGAGGTTCACCCCTCCACTTT | CSAQSTGGGSPLHF
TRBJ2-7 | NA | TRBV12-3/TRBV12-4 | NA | TGTGCCACCGCTACGGGTGGGCCCCCCTACGAGCAGTACTTC | CATATGGPPYEQYF
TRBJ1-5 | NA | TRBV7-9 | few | TGTGCCAGCAGCTTAAAAGGGAGCAATCAGCCCCAGCATTTT | CASSLKGSNQPQHF
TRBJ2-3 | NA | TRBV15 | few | TGTGCCACCAGCAGAGATCGAGCGGCGAGCACAGATACGCAGTATTTT | CATSRDRAASTDTQYF
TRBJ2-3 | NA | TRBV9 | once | TGTGCCAGCAGCGTGGGCGGTTTGACGGATTCTATCACAGATACGCAGTATTTT | CASSVGGLTDSITDTQYF
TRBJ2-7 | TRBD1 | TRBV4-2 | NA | TGTGCCAGCAGCCCTAGGGGGCCCGGGACAGCCTCCTACGAGCAGTACTTC | CASSPRGPGTASYEQYF
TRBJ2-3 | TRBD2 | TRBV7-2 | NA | TGTGCCAGCAGCTTAAGGCGGGAGCGCACAGATACGCAGTATTTT | CASSLRRERTDTQYF
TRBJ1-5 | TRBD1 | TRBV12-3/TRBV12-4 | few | TGTGCCAGCAGTAGACGACAGGGGAATCAGCCCCAGCATTTT | CASSRRQGNQPQHF
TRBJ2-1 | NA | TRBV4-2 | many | TGTGCCAGCAGCCAAGAGGTCGCCCTAGAGGGGAGCAATGAGCAGTTCTTC | CASSQEVALEGSNEQFF
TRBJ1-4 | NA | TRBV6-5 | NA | TGTGCCAGCAGTTACGGGTCGGGCAGGGCTCTTGAAAAACTGTTTTTT | CASSYGSGRALEKLFF
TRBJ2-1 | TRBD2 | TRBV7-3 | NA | TGTGCCGGCAGCCCCAACCGGGGGGGATACAATGAGCAGTTCTTC | CAGSPNRGGYNEQFF
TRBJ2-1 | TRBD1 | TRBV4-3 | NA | TGCGCCAGCAGCCAAGTTCCGGGACAGGGGGGCGATGAGCAGTTCTTC | CASSQVPGQGGDEQFF
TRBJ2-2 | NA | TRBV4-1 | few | TGCGCCAGCAGCTCCCCGACTCGTGATACCGGGGAGCTGTTTTTT | CASSSPTRDTGELFF
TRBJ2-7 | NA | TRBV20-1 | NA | TGCAGTGCTAGAGAACCCGGACTCCTGGGGGGCTACGAGCAGTACTTC | CSAREPGLLGGYEQYF
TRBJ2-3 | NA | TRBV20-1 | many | TGCAGTGCTAGATATACGCAGTATTTT | CSARYTQYF
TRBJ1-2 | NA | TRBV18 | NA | TGTGCCTCGTTGGGGTCACCCTCTCTCTATGGCTACACCTTC | CASLGSPSLYGYTF